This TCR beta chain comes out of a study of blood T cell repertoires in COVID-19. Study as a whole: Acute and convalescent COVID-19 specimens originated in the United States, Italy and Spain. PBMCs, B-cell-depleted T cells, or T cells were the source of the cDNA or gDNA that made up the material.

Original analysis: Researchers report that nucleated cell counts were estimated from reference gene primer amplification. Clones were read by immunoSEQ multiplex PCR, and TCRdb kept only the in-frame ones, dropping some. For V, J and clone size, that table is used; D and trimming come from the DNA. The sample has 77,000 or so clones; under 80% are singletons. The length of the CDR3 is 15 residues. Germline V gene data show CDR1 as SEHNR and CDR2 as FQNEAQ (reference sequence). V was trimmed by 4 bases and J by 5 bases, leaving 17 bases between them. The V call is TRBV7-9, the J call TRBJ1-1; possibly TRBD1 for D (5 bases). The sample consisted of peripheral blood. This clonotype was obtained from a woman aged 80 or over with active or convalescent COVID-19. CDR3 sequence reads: CASSSRGRGWTEAFF. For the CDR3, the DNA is TGTGCCAGCAGCTCCCGTGGTAGGGGATGGACTGAAGCTTTCTTT.